A single sample is the source of the 21 T cell receptor beta chains below, sequenced in a study of identical twins. From the 5' RACE reads, TCRdb called clonotypes with MiXCR, one entry per CDR3 protein. The table records around 670,000 distinct CDR3 sequences, approximately 6% of them present only once. Sample: naive T cells sorted from blood. The receptors were sampled from a man aged 18-30 years in good health.

The rearrangement links TRBV15 to TRBJ2-1, with D unresolved. Trimming stripped 3 bases from V and 3 bases from J, with 9 bases between. Germline-derived CDR1 and CDR2 are LNHNV and YYDKDF (reference sequence). This CDR3 spans 14 amino acids. CDR3 protein: CATSRTGGYNEQFF. The CDR3 DNA sequence: TGTGCCACCAGCAGGACGGGCGGCTACAATGAGCAGTTCTTC. The full variable domain, rest sourced from reference TRBV15 and TRBJ2-1, is DAMVIQNPRYQVTQFGKPVTLSCSQTLNHNVMYWYQQKSSQAPKLLFHYYDKDFNNEADTPDNFQSRRPNTSFCFLDIRSPGLGDTAMYLCATSRTGGYNEQFFGPGTRLTVL.

This clonotype was detected ten times or more. The gene calls are TRBV5-1 and TRBJ2-3; the D gene is possibly TRBD1 (7 bases). Germline CDR1 reads SGHRS; CDR2 reads YFSETQ. V lost 1 base to trimming and J lost 2 bases, with 14 bases between them. The CDR3 runs to 16 residues. Written as DNA, the CDR3 is TGCGCCAGCAGCTTGTCGCGACAGGGACTCACAGATACGCAGTATTTT. This translates into CASSLSRQGLTDTQYF.

The CDR3: CASSLTRTSGSGNIQYF. The CDR3 DNA reads as TGCGCCAGCAGCCTCACTCGGACTAGCGGGAGTGGAAACATTCAGTACTTC. The chain links TRBV4-3 to TRBJ2-4, with 13 bases lining up with TRBD2. The CDR3 runs to 17 residues. With 4 bases clipped from V and 6 bases from J, the junction kept 9 bases outside the gene matches. CDR1 LGHNA and CDR2 YSLEER come from the germline V gene.

This clonotype has ten or more counts. The chain couples TRBV7-9 to TRBJ2-7, with D hard to call. Germline lookup yields CDR1 SEHNR and CDR2 FQNEAQ (reference sequence). V lost 1 base to trimming and J lost 7 bases, with 8 bases between them. There are 12 residues in the CDR3. CDR3 nucleotide sequence: TGTGCCAGCAGCTTAGGCCCGGGTGAGCAGTACGTC. Its protein is CASSLGPGEQYV.

This sequence joins TRBV9 and TRBJ2-5; a weak D match, TRBD2 (5 bases). This CDR3 region has 15 residues. The germline V gene has CDR1 SGDLS and CDR2 YYNGEE. V lost 4 bases to trimming and J lost 0 bases, with 13 bases between them. The CDR3 loop is CASSPTEGYQETQYF. Here the CDR3 DNA reads TGTGCCAGCAGCCCGACCGAGGGCTACCAAGAGACCCAGTACTTC.

This clonotype showed up just a few times. The chain combines TRBV5-1 with TRBJ2-3; tentatively, D is TRBD1 (5 bases). V lost 1 base and J lost 4, with 10 bases in between. Per germline, CDR1 SGHRS and CDR2 YFSETQ. The CDR3 totals 14 residues. CDR3: CASSLQQVPDTQYF. CDR3 DNA sequence: TGCGCCAGCAGCTTGCAACAGGTTCCAGATACGCAGTATTTT.

The chain is built from TRBV14 and TRBJ1-4; perhaps TRBD1 as D (6 bases). Germline CDR1 is SGHDN and CDR2 is FVKESK. Trimming stripped 5 bases from V and 8 bases from J, with 18 bases between. The CDR3 totals 15 residues. DNA of the CDR3: TGTGCCAGCAGCGGTGGAGGACAGTTAGGAGAAAAACTGTTTTTT. Encoded protein: CASSGGGQLGEKLFF.

This clonotype showed up many times. This chain connects TRBV7-9 to TRBJ2-6; 7 bases are shared with TRBD1. The CDR3 consists of 17 residues. Germline V gene data show CDR1 as SEHNR and CDR2 as FQNEAQ (reference sequence). The ends lost 5 bases at V and 2 bases at J; junction bases unmatched: 9. Here the CDR3 DNA reads TGTGCCAGCAGCATCCGACAGGGAGCTACTGGGGCCAACGTCCTGACTTTC. This translates into CASSIRQGATGANVLTF.

Details on this clonotype: One base away lies a much larger clone, so this may be a sequencing read error. This chain connects TRBV27 to TRBJ2-2; a weak D match, TRBD2 (5 bases). Germline CDR1 MNHEY, CDR2 SMNVEV (reference sequence). This CDR3 has 16 residues. Here the CDR3 DNA reads TGTGCCAGCAGTTTATTGGGCTTCGCGAATCACGGGGAGCTGTATTTT. This encodes CASSLLGFANHGELYF.

Only a few counts were recorded for this clonotype. This chain joins TRBV10-3 and TRBJ2-1, with a possible D match to TRBD2 (5 bases). Trimming stripped 2 bases from V and 3 bases from J, with 14 bases between. Germline V lookup: CDR1 ENHRY, CDR2 SYGVKD. There are 16 residues in the CDR3. The CDR3: CAISEGSGTGYNEQFF. The DNA of the CDR3 is TGTGCCATCAGTGAGGGGAGCGGTACGGGCTACAATGAGCAGTTCTTC.

This clonotype was detected a few times. CDR3 residues: CASVGDGNQPQHF. The CDR3 DNA reads TGTGCCAGCGTAGGGGATGGCAATCAGCCCCAGCATTTT. The chain couples TRBV25-1 to TRBJ1-5; maybe TRBD1 (5 bases). Germline V gene data show CDR1 as MGHDK and CDR2 as SYGVNS. V shed 8 bases and J shed 2 bases, with 10 bases lying between them. The CDR3 totals 13 residues.

The table lists this clonotype with many counts. The chain recombines TRBV12-3 or TRBV12-4 with TRBJ2-1; 9 bases agree with TRBD2. The CDR3 totals 14 residues. After removal of 10 bases from V and 4 bases from J, the junction contained 8 bases not matched to a gene. CDR3 amino acids: CATSEAGGYNEQFF. As DNA, the CDR3 is TGTGCCACCTCTGAGGCGGGAGGGTACAATGAGCAGTTCTTC.

This clonotype was recorded a few times. This chain links TRBV5-1 with TRBJ1-6, with a weak D call TRBD1 (5 bases). This CDR3 is built from 15 residues. V shed 0 bases and J shed 5 bases, with 9 bases lying between them. CDR1 and CDR2 (germline): SGHRS, YFSETQ. This chain's CDR3 is CASSLGDGDNSPLHF. The CDR3 region has the DNA TGCGCCAGCAGCTTGGGGGACGGTGATAATTCACCCCTCCACTTT.

V and J are TRBV28 and TRBJ1-2; 9 nucleotides agree with TRBD1. V trimming: 6 bases; J trimming: 4 bases; junction bases outside the gene matches: 9. The CDR3 extends over 15 amino acids. Per germline, CDR1 MDHEN and CDR2 SYDVKM. CDR3 DNA sequence: TGTGCCAGCAGCGTAACCGGGACAGGGACCTATGGCTACACCTTC. It translates to CASSVTGTGTYGYTF.

This clonotype was counted at least ten times. The chain couples TRBV12-3 or TRBV12-4 to TRBJ2-1; D may be TRBD1 (6 bases). V was cut by 6 bases and J by 5 bases, with 11 bases left in between. CDR3 length: 13 residues. The CDR3 sequence is CASSVDRDNEQFF. In DNA form, the CDR3 reads TGTGCCAGCAGCGTGGACAGAGACAATGAGCAGTTCTTC.

This clonotype was recorded many times. This chain links TRBV12-3 or TRBV12-4 with TRBJ2-6; TRBD2 is a possible D gene (5 bases). V was clipped by 2 bases and J by 4 bases, with 9 bases between them. The CDR3 consists of 15 residues. The CDR3 DNA sequence: TGTGCCAGCAGTTTACGGACTCCCGGGGCCAACGTCCTGACTTTC. Translating gives CASSLRTPGANVLTF.

This clonotype has more than one count but fewer than ten. V gene TRBV21-1 combines with J gene TRBJ2-7; no check of the table's D call, TRBD1, against the DNA was made. TRBV21-1 is given as a pseudogene. The CDR3 loop spans 13 amino acids. CDR3 loop: CASSKGAPGEQYV. DNA of the CDR3: TGTGCCAGCAGCAAGGGGGCCCCCGGCGAGCAGTACGTC.

This clonotype occurred many times. CDR3 DNA sequence: TGCAGTGCTAGAGGGGGGACAGGAGGTAGGGAGTACTTC. This translates into CSARGGTGGREYF. The chain combines TRBV20-1 with TRBJ2-7, with 8 bases aligning to TRBD1. Germline trimming cut 1 base from V and 11 bases from J; bases unmatched to any gene: 10. Germline loops: CDR1 DFQATT, CDR2 SNEGSKA (reference sequence). The length of the CDR3 is 13 residues.

This clonotype was recorded at least ten times. The CDR3 sequence: CSANLGKYEQYF. As DNA, the CDR3 is TGCAGTGCCAACCTAGGTAAATACGAGCAGTACTTC. The chain is built from TRBV20-1 and TRBJ2-7; no reliable D call. CDR1 is DFQATT, CDR2 SNEGSKA, per germline (reference sequence). The CDR3 has 12 amino acids. Trimming stripped 6 bases from V and 4 bases from J, with 13 bases between.

This clonotype has ten or more counts. V gene TRBV5-1 combines with J gene TRBJ2-3; unclear D gene. The ends were cut back, 5 bases at V and 2 bases at J, with 9 bases in the middle. The CDR3 sequence is 13 residues long. From germline, CDR1 is SGHRS and CDR2 YFSETQ. CDR3 in DNA: TGCGCCAGCAGAGTCAGTACCACAGATACGCAGTATTTT. Protein product: CASRVSTTDTQYF.

This clonotype has a count of ten or more. The V call is TRBV3-1, the J call TRBJ1-1; possible D gene TRBD1, 5 bases. The CDR3 loop spans 14 amino acids. V dropped 0 bases and J dropped 5 bases, with 10 bases sitting between them. CDR1 and CDR2 from the germline V gene are LGHDT and YNNKEL (reference sequence). The CDR3 loop is CASSQEQGRTEAFF. CDR3 coding DNA: TGTGCCAGCAGCCAAGAGCAGGGTAGAACTGAAGCTTTCTTT.